Listed below are T cell receptor beta chains from one sample, sequenced in a study of CD8 T cells in ankylosing spondylitis. Via MiXCR, TCRdb re-called the 5' RACE reads, giving one row per CDR3 protein. The table lists roughly 240,000 distinct CDR3 sequences, roughly 8% of them singletons. The sequenced sample consisted of blood, either unsorted or a sorted T cell fraction (not recorded which). The receptors shown here come from a female donor with ankylosing spondylitis or in good health (not recorded which). Each CDR3 is given with its conserved first and last residue. Each record gives: V gene, D gene, J gene, clone size, CDR3 protein, CDR3 DNA. The D gene is left open where the match is weak. Size is omitted from some rows. Given values are once, few, many or a class for expanded clones.

>TRBV5-1|.|TRBJ1-3|many
CASSLGALGNTIYF
TGCGCCAGCAGCTTGGGGGCACTCGGAAACACCATATATTTT
>TRBV30|.|TRBJ1-6|.
CAWSSEGGGRNSPLHF
TGTGCCTGGAGTTCCGAGGGCGGCGGGAGAAATTCACCCCTCCACTTT
>TRBV5-1|.|TRBJ2-1|many
CASSSSTVSYNEQFF
TGCGCCAGCAGCTCCTCGACCGTCTCCTACAATGAGCAGTTCTTC
>TRBV6-5|.|TRBJ2-5|many
CASSYSGVSPGTQYF
TGTGCCAGCAGTTACTCGGGGGTCTCCCCAGGGACCCAGTACTTC
>TRBV7-9|TRBD1|TRBJ2-1|many
CASSFRDRDYNEQFF
TGTGCCAGCAGCTTTAGGGACAGGGACTACAATGAGCAGTTCTTC
>TRBV4-3|.|TRBJ2-1|many
CASSPWVSSYNEQFF
TGCGCCAGCAGCCCTTGGGTGAGCTCCTACAATGAGCAGTTCTTC
>TRBV4-3|.|TRBJ2-1|many
CASSQDETSSGWNEQFF
TGCGCCAGCAGCCAAGATGAGACCTCCAGCGGTTGGAATGAGCAGTTCTTC
>TRBV13|.|TRBJ2-1|many
CASSSARTYNEQFF
TGTGCCAGCAGCTCCGCCCGGACCTACAATGAGCAGTTCTTC
>TRBV6-2/TRBV6-3|.|TRBJ2-5|.
CVSSPDLLGETQYF
TGTGTCAGCAGCCCCGACTTACTGGGAGAGACCCAGTACTTC
>TRBV4-3|TRBD2|TRBJ2-1|many
CASSERLAGYNEQFF
TGCGCCAGCAGCGAGCGACTAGCGGGGTACAATGAGCAGTTCTTC
>TRBV12-3/TRBV12-4|.|TRBJ1-1|many
CASRATGSQAFF
TGTGCCAGCAGGGCGACAGGAAGCCAAGCTTTCTTT
>TRBV28|TRBD2|TRBJ2-2|many
CASRPAGELTGELFF
TGTGCCAGCCGCCCCGCGGGAGAATTAACCGGGGAGCTGTTTTTT
>TRBV6-5|TRBD2|TRBJ2-1|many
CASSFSGRERVNEQFF
TGTGCCAGCAGTTTTTCTGGGCGGGAGAGGGTTAATGAGCAGTTCTTC
>TRBV27|.|TRBJ2-7|many
CASSFGGGAEQYF
TGTGCCAGCAGTTTCGGCGGGGGCGCCGAGCAGTACTTC
>TRBV4-1|.|TRBJ2-7|few
CASSQGPGPNEQYF
TGCGCCAGCAGCCAAGGCCCAGGGCCCAACGAGCAGTACTTC
>TRBV7-2|.|TRBJ2-7|few
CASSLFGPSGDEQYF
TGTGCCAGCAGCTTATTCGGGCCCTCCGGGGACGAGCAGTACTTC
>TRBV20-1|TRBD2|TRBJ2-1|many
CSAGPERGYNEQFF
TGCAGTGCTGGCCCCGAGCGGGGCTACAATGAGCAGTTCTTC
>TRBV15|TRBD2|TRBJ2-3|many
CATSTRLAGVGTDTQYF
TGTGCCACCAGCACACGACTAGCGGGAGTTGGCACAGATACGCAGTATTTT
>TRBV11-1|TRBD2|TRBJ2-1|many
CASSLGAGALLSSYNEQFF
TGTGCCAGCAGCTTAGGGGCGGGAGCCCTACTTAGCTCCTACAATGAGCAGTTCTTC
>TRBV7-2|.|TRBJ2-7|many
CASSFAGPYEQYF
TGTGCCAGCAGCTTTGCCGGACCCTACGAGCAGTACTTC
>TRBV12-3/TRBV12-4|.|TRBJ1-1|many
CASSLNGKTEAFF
TGTGCCAGCAGTTTAAACGGGAAGACTGAAGCTTTCTTT
>TRBV6-5|.|TRBJ2-5|many
CASSSEAALLQETQYF
TGTGCCAGCAGTTCGGAAGCCGCCTTACTACAAGAGACCCAGTACTTC
>TRBV7-2|.|TRBJ1-1|many
CASSLSGGRTEAFF
TGTGCCAGCAGCCTTAGTGGAGGGCGCACTGAAGCTTTCTTT
>TRBV6-2/TRBV6-3|.|TRBJ1-2|many
CASSYSNGYGYTF
TGTGCCAGCAGTTACTCGAACGGTTATGGCTACACCTTC
>TRBV7-9|TRBD1|TRBJ2-5|.
CASSDGQGLWETQYF
TGTGCCAGCAGCGACGGACAGGGTCTGTGGGAGACCCAGTACTTC
>TRBV7-3|.|TRBJ1-6|many
CASSLADNSPLHF
TGTGCCAGCAGCTTAGCAGACAATTCACCCCTCCACTTT
>TRBV11-3|.|TRBJ2-3|few
CASSLEAGITDTQYF
TGTGCCAGCAGCTTAGAGGCCGGGATCACAGATACGCAGTATTTT
>TRBV11-2|.|TRBJ1-1|many
CASSLERDTEAFF
TGTGCCAGCAGTTTAGAGCGGGACACTGAAGCTTTCTTT
>TRBV12-3/TRBV12-4|.|TRBJ2-7|many
CASSFSSGDYEQYF
TGTGCCAGCAGTTTTTCATCGGGAGACTACGAGCAGTACTTC
>TRBV9|TRBD1|TRBJ2-3|many
CASSAQPQGITDTQYF
TGTGCCAGCAGCGCCCAACCACAGGGGATCACAGATACGCAGTATTTT
>TRBV27|.|TRBJ1-5|many
CASSFVSNQPQHF
TGTGCCAGCAGTTTTGTCAGCAATCAGCCCCAGCATTTT
>TRBV6-2/TRBV6-3|.|TRBJ1-5|many
CASSYSRAGVSNQPQHF
TGTGCCAGCAGTTACTCGAGGGCAGGAGTTAGCAATCAGCCCCAGCATTTT
>TRBV7-2|TRBD2|TRBJ2-7|many
CASSSSGFSYEQYF
TGTGCCAGCAGCTCTAGCGGGTTCTCCTACGAGCAGTACTTC
>TRBV5-5|.|TRBJ2-7|many
CASSRQPGINSYEQYF
TGTGCCAGCAGCCGACAGCCCGGGATAAACTCCTACGAGCAGTACTTC
>TRBV6-6|.|TRBJ2-7|many
CASIPQAPAGSQPYEQYF
TGTGCCAGCATCCCCCAGGCCCCAGCAGGGAGCCAGCCCTACGAGCAGTACTTC
>TRBV5-5|.|TRBJ2-1|many
CASSLKTGDEQFF
TGTGCCAGCAGCTTGAAGACCGGGGATGAGCAGTTCTTC
>TRBV4-3|.|TRBJ1-1|many
CASSQDGWDTEAFF
TGCGCCAGCAGCCAAGATGGTTGGGACACTGAAGCTTTCTTT
>TRBV7-6|.|TRBJ1-2|many
CASSQTGSGNYGYTF
TGTGCCAGCAGCCAAACAGGGTCGGGGAATTATGGCTACACCTTC
>TRBV7-7|TRBD1|TRBJ2-2|many
CASSPRTGRDTGELFF
TGTGCCAGCAGCCCCAGGACAGGGAGAGACACCGGGGAGCTGTTTTTT
>TRBV24-1|.|TRBJ1-3|many
CATSGAGSGNTIYF
TGTGCCACCAGTGGGGCCGGCTCTGGAAACACCATATATTTT
>TRBV2|TRBD1|TRBJ2-2|many
CASSEGQGPGELFF
TGTGCCAGCAGTGAGGGACAGGGACCCGGGGAGCTGTTTTTT
>TRBV12-3/TRBV12-4|.|TRBJ2-5|many
CASSLAGPQTQYF
TGTGCCAGCAGTTTGGCAGGCCCCCAGACCCAGTACTTC
>TRBV5-1|TRBD2|TRBJ2-7|many
CASSPEGTSGGSYEQYF
TGCGCCAGCAGCCCGGAGGGGACTAGCGGGGGATCCTACGAGCAGTACTTC
>TRBV4-3|.|TRBJ1-2|.
CASSQAGVGSGYTF
TGCGCCAGCAGCCAAGCAGGGGTTGGCTCTGGCTACACCTTC
>TRBV20-1|.|TRBJ1-2|many
CSARPRGGGDYGYTF
TGCAGTGCTCGACCCCGGGGGGGAGGGGACTATGGCTACACCTTC
>TRBV20-1|TRBD2|TRBJ2-2|many
CSALSVAGGTGELFF
TGCAGTGCCCTATCGGTAGCGGGAGGCACCGGGGAGCTGTTTTTT